These 15 T cell receptor beta chains were sequenced from one sample in a study of shared clonotypes between healthy human individuals. TCRdb keeps only in-frame clones here, not all; method: immunoSEQ multiplex PCR. The table lists about 2.3 million clones, 90% to 95% of them singletons. The sequenced material came from naive CD4+ T cells from PBMCs. Subset given: CD45RA+ positively selected. All receptors derive from a man between 18 and 29 years old in good health. Some clones in this sample may be carry-over from other donors' samples.

The V gene is TRBV21-1, the J gene TRBJ1-5. TRBV21-1 is designated a pseudogene. CDR3 length: 20 residues. The DNA for the CDR3 is TGTGCCAGCAGCCCGAGAGGGGGGGACACCCTCCAGAACAGCAATCAGCCCCAGCATTTT. Translated, it gives CASSPRGGDTLQNSNQPQHF.

V usage is TRBV28 and J usage is TRBJ2-7, with 9 nucleotides matching TRBD1. This CDR3 comprises 16 residues. Germline trimming cut 3 bases from V and 4 bases from J; bases unmatched to any gene: 10. Germline lookup yields CDR1 MDHEN and CDR2 SYDVKM. DNA of the CDR3: TGTGCCAGCAGTTTGGTACACAGGGGGCGCCCGTACGAGCAGTACTTC. This gives the protein CASSLVHRGRPYEQYF.

V gene TRBV6-5 combines with J gene TRBJ1-1; weak D call: TRBD1 (5 bases). The germline V and J ends were trimmed by 6 bases and 6 bases, with 20 bases remaining between them. Germline V gene lookup returns CDR1 MNHEY and CDR2 SVGAGI. This CDR3 is built from 15 residues. The CDR3 sequence is CASREGLNGNAEAFF. The CDR3 DNA reads as TGTGCCAGCAGGGAGGGGCTGAATGGGAATGCTGAAGCTTTCTTT.

This clone has a handful of counts. In the same sample, other DNA sequences code for this CDR3. V and J are TRBV28 and TRBJ2-7; no clear D. V shed 5 bases and J shed 3 bases, with 5 bases lying between them. CDR1 MDHEN and CDR2 SYDVKM come from the germline V gene. The CDR3 covers 11 residues. The CDR3 region has the DNA TGTGCCAGCAGTCCCTTCTACGAGCAGTACTTC. It codes for CASSPFYEQYF. The full variable domain, in which reference TRBV28 and TRBJ2-7 provide the parts outside the CDR3, is DVKVTQSSRYLVKRTGEKVFLECVQDMDHENMFWYRQDPGLGLRLIYFSYDVKMKEKGDIPEGYSVSREKKERFSLILESASTNQTSMYLCASSPFYEQYFGPGTRLTVT.

DNA for the CDR3: TGTGCCAGCAGCCAGAGGGACGAGCAGTACTTC. This codes for CASSQRDEQYF. The chain carries TRBV14 and TRBJ2-7, with D maybe TRBD2 (5 bases). The germline CDR1 and CDR2 sequences are SGHDN and FVKESK. V was cut by 3 bases and J by 5 bases, with 5 bases left in between. This CDR3 comprises 11 residues.

A single count supports this clone. The chain has TRBV4-3 and TRBJ1-2, with a tentative D call TRBD1 (5 bases). The CDR3 is made up of 16 amino acids. Looked up from germline, CDR1 is LGHNA and CDR2 is YSLEER. Trimming removed 0 bases from V and 3 bases from J, with 14 bases in between. The CDR3 DNA reads as TGCGCCAGCAGCCAAGATCCGGCAGGGCCGGACTATGGCTACACCTTC. Its translation: CASSQDPAGPDYGYTF.

The genes are TRBV18 and TRBJ1-1; the D gene is possibly TRBD1 (5 bases). Germline V gene sequence: CDR1 KGHSH, CDR2 LQKENI. V was trimmed by 6 bases and J by 0 bases, leaving 14 bases between them. The CDR3 consists of 15 residues. In DNA, the CDR3 is TGTGCCAGCTCCCGCGGGGGGAGCCTGAACACTGAAGCTTTCTTT. Its protein product is CASSRGGSLNTEAFF. Combining the CDR3 with reference TRBV18 and TRBJ1-1 gives the whole variable domain NAGVMQNPRHLVRRRGQEARLRCSPMKGHSHVYWYRQLPEEGLKFMVYLQKENIIDESGMPKERFSAEFPKEGPSILRIQQVVRGDSAAYFCASSRGGSLNTEAFFGQGTRLTVV.

The chain uses TRBV30 and TRBJ2-3; the match to TRBD1 covers 11 bases. V dropped 2 bases and J dropped 12; count of bases not matched to a gene: 7. CDR3 length equals 13 residues. Germline CDR1 is GTSNPN and CDR2 is SVGIG (reference sequence). CDR3: CAWSQDRGLGQYF. In nucleotides, the CDR3 is TGTGCCTGGAGTCAGGACAGGGGGCTCGGTCAGTATTTT.

The V gene is TRBV5-1, the J gene TRBJ1-2; D not resolved. Trimming stripped 4 bases from V and 8 bases from J, with 15 bases between. This CDR3 comprises 13 residues. Germline CDR1 is SGHRS and CDR2 is YFSETQ. CDR3 in amino acids: CASSPQDSRGYTF. The CDR3 nucleotides are TGCGCCAGCAGCCCGCAGGACTCGAGAGGCTACACCTTC.

This clone was counted a few times. The V call is TRBV7-3, the J call TRBJ1-2; weak D call: TRBD1 (5 bases). From germline, CDR1 is SGHTA and CDR2 FQGTGA. The CDR3 consists of 13 residues. The V and J ends lost 2 bases and 7 bases respectively, with 11 bases between them. CDR3 protein: CASSLGAGSGYTF. As DNA, the CDR3 is TGTGCCAGCAGCTTAGGGGCAGGAAGTGGCTACACCTTC.

This clone appeared a few times. This specimen includes other DNA sequences encoding the same CDR3. The chain uses TRBV19 and TRBJ2-7; 7 bases are a match to TRBD1. The CDR3 is made up of 14 amino acids. V lost 1 base and J lost 2; bases outside the gene matches: 2. CDR1 and CDR2 (germline): LNHDA, SQIVND (reference sequence). The DNA for the CDR3 is TGTGCCAGTAGTATAGGACAGGGAGCCTACGAGCAGTACTTC. This translates into CASSIGQGAYEQYF.

V gene TRBV6-6 combines with J gene TRBJ2-5, with D tentatively TRBD1 or TRBD2 (6 bases each). Germline V gene sequence: CDR1 MNHNY, CDR2 SVGAGI (reference sequence). The CDR3 extends over 12 amino acids. V shed 7 bases and J shed 4 bases, with 10 bases lying between them. CDR3 residues: CASTWGAETQYF. In DNA form, the CDR3 reads TGTGCCAGCACCTGGGGGGCAGAGACCCAGTACTTC.

This rearrangement joins TRBV7-2 to TRBJ2-1; D gene unclear. Per the germline V gene, CDR1 is SGHTA and CDR2 is FQGNSA. Trimming shortened V by 2 bases and J by 8 bases, and 10 bases separated the two germline ends. The CDR3 totals 13 residues. The CDR3 is CASSLRVNDEQFF. The CDR3 nucleotides read TGTGCCAGCAGCTTAAGGGTGAACGATGAGCAGTTCTTC.

The chain uses TRBV6-5 and TRBJ2-3, with no clear D. Trimming removed 4 bases at V and 3 bases at J, with 11 bases between. Germline CDR1 MNHEY, CDR2 SVGAGI. The CDR3 sequence is 14 residues long. The CDR3: CASSSRRDTDTQYF. CDR3 sequence (DNA): TGTGCCAGCAGTTCCCGGAGAGATACAGATACGCAGTATTTT.

This chain links TRBV6-6 with TRBJ1-5; D is perhaps TRBD1 (6 bases). V was trimmed by 4 bases and J by 4 bases, leaving 14 bases between them. There are 15 residues in the CDR3. CDR1 and CDR2 from the germline V gene are MNHNY and SVGAGI (reference sequence). CDR3 in amino acids: CASSWRGGGNQPQHF. CDR3 bases: TGTGCCAGCAGTTGGAGAGGGGGTGGGAATCAGCCCCAGCATTTT.